This is a list of T cell receptor beta chains from one sample in a study of technical replicates of blood from a handful of donors. Clones were read by immunoSEQ multiplex PCR, and TCRdb kept only the in-frame ones, dropping some. The sample shows approximately 73,000 clones, around 93% of them seen only once. Sequenced input: T cells isolated from PBMCs. These receptors were obtained from a human donor in good health. Each CDR3 is given with its conserved first and last residue.

CDR3aa | v_gene
CASSLVEGANYGYTF | TRBV28
CASSFSVTGGATDTQYF | TRBV5-4
CASLKGGGGQAFF | TRBV21-1
CASSPRRLWDGGYNEQFF | TRBV23-1
CASSTRTGVRFDYGYTF | TRBV19
CASSGPSDAQYF | TRBV9
CASGLGQGGRQETQYF | TRBV12-5
CASSLFEGARGANVLTF | TRBV4-1
CASSADRTYGYTF | TRBV5-1
CASSTGAGETQYF | TRBV28
CASSRNSGPGDHEQYF | TRBV4-1
CASSDDRTGGADTQYF | TRBV6-4
CASSESSENSYNEQFF | TRBV10-2
CASSMETGVGQPQHF | TRBV5-1